One T cell receptor (beta chain) is described in this entry. No antigen is known for it. These data originate in a study of T cell repertoires in cytomegalovirus infection. Study summary: Public signatures in TCR beta pointed to CMV infection and matching HLA type. Study results and caveats: Ex vivo responses were dominated by HLA-C-restricted CMV-specific TCR beta clonotypes.

TCRdb processed the reads anew with MiXCR; each CDR3 protein has one entry. The sample lists 630,000 or so distinct CDR3 sequences; 20% to 30% were seen once. Trimming cost V 0 bases and J 8 bases, with 10 bases left between them. Germline V gene data show CDR1 as SEHNR and CDR2 as FQNEAQ (reference sequence). The CDR3 contains 13 residues. The chain employs TRBV7-9 and TRBJ1-2, with unresolved D. This receptor was obtained from a human donor in good health (CMV status not recorded). Some clones in this sample may be carry-over from other donors' samples. Sequences were obtained from CD8+ T cells from PBMCs. DNA of the CDR3: TGTGCCAGCAGCTTAGCGAGGCCCGAGGGCTACACCTTC. As protein: CASSLARPEGYTF.